Listed below are T cell receptor beta chains from one sample, sequenced in a study of T cell changes during pregnancy in multiple sclerosis. Data came from immunoSEQ multiplex PCR; TCRdb stores just in-frame clones and leaves some out. The data show roughly 64,000 clones, less than 95% seen once. Source: peripheral blood, taken in the third trimester of pregnancy. These receptors all come from a female donor in good health, enrolled as a control in a pregnancy study. CDR3s include the opening cysteine and the closing phenylalanine or tryptophan. The D gene is left open where the match is weak. Size values are once, few and many counts, or a class for expanded clones, and some rows have none.

d_gene,j_gene,v_gene,abundance,CDR3aa,CDR3nt
TRBD1,TRBJ2-5,TRBV19,-,CASSTTGLETQYF,TGTGCCAGTAGTACGACAGGGTTAGAGACCCAGTACTTC
-,TRBJ2-3,TRBV14,-,CASSQEWGRTDTQYF,TGTGCCAGCAGCCAAGAGTGGGGGCGGACAGATACGCAGTATTTT
-,TRBJ1-1,TRBV7-6,-,CASSLNRVNTEAFF,TGTGCCAGCAGCTTAAACAGAGTGAACACTGAAGCTTTCTTT
TRBD1,TRBJ1-3,TRBV29-1,-,CSVEDRDRPGNTIYF,TGCAGCGTTGAAGATCGGGACAGGCCTGGAAACACCATATATTTT
-,TRBJ1-2,TRBV19,-,CASSMVGGVGYTF,TGTGCCAGTAGTATGGTGGGTGGAGTTGGCTACACCTTC
-,TRBJ2-7,TRBV15,few,CATSRGGLSSYEQYF,TGTGCCACCAGCAGAGGAGGTCTGAGCTCCTACGAGCAGTACTTC
-,TRBJ1-5,TRBV19,few,CASKRRNQPQHF,TGTGCCAGTAAACGGAGGAATCAGCCCCAGCATTTT
-,TRBJ1-1,TRBV18,-,CASSSPGLATMNTEAFF,TGTGCCAGCTCATCCCCGGGACTGGCGACCATGAACACTGAAGCTTTCTTT
TRBD1,TRBJ2-7,TRBV19,-,CASRTTGTGAYEQYF,TGTGCCAGTAGGACAACCGGGACAGGGGCCTACGAGCAGTACTTC
-,TRBJ1-2,TRBV20-1,-,CSAPRGGYTF,TGCAGTGCTCCCCGGGGTGGCTACACCTTC
-,TRBJ1-1,TRBV7-9,-,CASSLGSLGQQNTEAFF,TGTGCCAGCAGCTTAGGGAGTCTGGGACAACAGAACACTGAAGCTTTCTTT
-,TRBJ2-1,TRBV7-7,-,CASSLDGGAGEQFF,TGTGCTAGCAGCTTAGATGGAGGGGCCGGTGAGCAGTTCTTC
-,TRBJ1-5,TRBV19,-,CASSMGRFEMEPQHF,TGTGCCAGTAGTATGGGGAGATTTGAGATGGAGCCCCAGCATTTT
TRBD1,TRBJ1-2,TRBV10-3,once,CAISPSMDRVVAYGYTF,TGTGCCATCAGCCCATCCATGGACAGGGTGGTCGCCTATGGCTACACCTTC
TRBD1,TRBJ1-1,TRBV19,-,CASSIAGGSEAFF,TGTGCCAGTAGTATCGCAGGGGGTTCTGAAGCTTTCTTT
TRBD1,TRBJ2-1,TRBV10-3,few,CATRTGAYNEQFF,TGTGCCACACGGACAGGGGCCTACAATGAGCAGTTCTTC
-,TRBJ1-2,TRBV29-1,-,CSGRLGDSNYGYTF,TGCAGCGGTCGTCTCGGGGATTCTAACTATGGCTACACCTTC
TRBD2,TRBJ2-2,TRBV19,-,CASTLAGGRTGELFF,TGTGCCAGTACCTTAGCGGGAGGGCGCACCGGGGAGCTGTTTTTT
TRBD1,TRBJ2-4,TRBV7-2,-,CASSLGGQGGGIQYF,TGTGCCAGCAGCTTAGGGGGACAGGGGGGAGGCATTCAGTACTTC
-,TRBJ1-1,TRBV6-1,-,CASSEVAEAFF,TGTGCCAGCAGTGAGGTAGCTGAAGCTTTCTTT
-,TRBJ1-5,TRBV5-1,few,CASSFTGQPQHF,TGCGCCAGCAGCTTTACAGGGCAGCCCCAGCATTTT
-,TRBJ1-1,TRBV7-2,-,CASSLQGNTEAFF,TGTGCCAGCAGCTTGCAGGGGAACACTGAAGCTTTCTTT
-,TRBJ1-5,TRBV6-4,-,CASSDSAGSSQPQHF,TGTGCCAGCAGTGACTCGGCCGGGTCAAGTCAGCCCCAGCATTTT
TRBD2,TRBJ2-1,TRBV5-1,-,CASSSGLAGGNEQFF,TGCGCCAGCAGCTCAGGACTAGCGGGGGGGAATGAGCAGTTCTTC
-,TRBJ1-5,TRBV19,-,CASSPPSAGSNQPQHF,TGTGCCAGTAGTCCCCCCAGCGCGGGGAGCAATCAGCCCCAGCATTTT
-,TRBJ1-6,TRBV5-1,-,CASTLEANSPLHF,TGCGCCAGCACTCTTGAGGCGAATTCACCCCTCCACTTT
TRBD1,TRBJ1-4,TRBV18,-,CASSRQGDEKLFF,TGTGCCAGCTCTCGACAGGGGGATGAAAAACTGTTTTTT
-,TRBJ1-2,TRBV5-6,-,CASSFAAATNYGYTF,TGTGCCAGCAGCTTCGCGGCCGCAACAAACTATGGCTACACCTTC
-,TRBJ2-2,TRBV7-2,-,CASSSSPGHLTGELFF,TGTGCCAGCAGCTCAAGTCCGGGACACCTCACCGGGGAGCTGTTTTTT
-,TRBJ1-4,TRBV5-8,-,CASSSYGERGEKLFF,TGTGCCAGCAGCTCCTATGGGGAAAGGGGCGAAAAACTGTTTTTT
TRBD1,TRBJ1-6,TRBV4-3,-,CASSLRDRGPSPLHF,TGCGCCAGCAGCCTACGGGACAGGGGGCCCTCACCCCTCCACTTT
TRBD2,TRBJ2-7,TRBV6-5,-,CASSTGTSGNYEQYF,TGTGCCAGCAGTACCGGGACTAGCGGAAACTACGAGCAGTACTTC
TRBD2,TRBJ2-2,TRBV19,-,CASNRLAVNTGELFF,TGTGCCAGTAACCGCCTAGCGGTGAACACCGGGGAGCTGTTTTTT
TRBD2,TRBJ2-5,TRBV7-2,once,CASSLKSGAGETQYF,TGTGCCAGCAGCTTAAAGAGCGGGGCTGGGGAGACCCAGTACTTC
-,TRBJ2-7,TRBV6-1,-,CASMSRGTYEQYF,TGTGCCAGCATGTCTCGGGGAACCTACGAGCAGTACTTC
-,TRBJ2-7,TRBV19,once,CASSIETGPTYEQYF,TGTGCCAGTAGTATCGAGACAGGCCCTACCTACGAGCAGTACTTC
-,TRBJ2-7,TRBV7-2,-,CASSLTSTSYEQYF,TGTGCCAGCAGCCTAACTAGTACTTCCTACGAGCAGTACTTC
-,TRBJ1-1,TRBV5-1,-,CASSRDTNTEAFF,TGCGCCAGCAGCCGGGACACTAACACTGAAGCTTTCTTT
TRBD1,TRBJ1-4,TRBV15,-,CATTMGGGQGGEKLFF,TGTGCCACCACCATGGGTGGCGGACAGGGAGGCGAAAAACTGTTTTTT
-,TRBJ1-1,TRBV12-5,-,CASVLRVNTEAFF,TGTGCTAGTGTCTTGCGGGTGAACACTGAAGCTTTCTTT
-,TRBJ2-5,TRBV30,-,CAWSVRGLGKETQYF,TGTGCCTGGAGTGTACGAGGGTTGGGGAAAGAGACCCAGTACTTC
TRBD2,TRBJ2-1,TRBV6-1,-,CASSPSGINYNEQFF,TGTGCCAGCAGCCCTAGCGGGATAAATTACAATGAGCAGTTCTTC
TRBD1,TRBJ1-2,TRBV7-9,few,CASSWLTGAGGYTF,TGTGCCAGCAGCTGGTTGACAGGGGCGGGTGGCTACACCTTC
-,TRBJ2-1,TRBV11-3,-,CASSPGQGNEQFF,TGTGCCAGCAGCCCCGGGCAGGGGAATGAGCAGTTCTTC
-,TRBJ2-3,TRBV7-2,-,CASSARGPPLRSTDTQYF,TGTGCCAGCAGCGCTAGAGGCCCTCCTCTACGGAGCACAGATACGCAGTATTTT
TRBD2,TRBJ2-7,TRBV6-5,-,CASSYRTAGGPYEQYF,TGTGCCAGCAGTTACCGGACTGCGGGAGGGCCTTACGAGCAGTACTTC
-,TRBJ1-2,TRBV29-1,-,CSASLGSDGYTF,TGCAGCGCCTCACTTGGGAGCGATGGCTACACCTTC
TRBD1,TRBJ1-2,TRBV19,-,CASTLVGGWGYTF,TGTGCCAGTACCCTCGTAGGGGGCTGGGGCTACACCTTC
TRBD2,TRBJ2-7,TRBV7-2,-,CASSLDTSGVYEQYF,TGTGCCAGCAGCTTAGATACTAGCGGGGTATACGAGCAGTACTTC
TRBD1,TRBJ1-1,TRBV2,few,CASRETGGITEAFF,TGTGCCAGCAGGGAGACAGGGGGCATCACTGAAGCTTTCTTT
TRBD1,TRBJ2-2,TRBV7-9,-,CASSLRQGLANTGELFF,TGTGCCAGCAGCCTAAGACAGGGCCTAGCGAACACCGGGGAGCTGTTTTTT
-,TRBJ1-1,TRBV6-5,-,CASTNPEETEAFF,TGTGCCAGCACGAACCCAGAAGAAACTGAAGCTTTCTTT
-,TRBJ2-5,TRBV5-1,-,CASSLGLSGGVPQETQYF,TGCGCCAGCAGCTTGGGGTTATCTGGCGGGGTGCCGCAAGAGACCCAGTACTTC
TRBD2,TRBJ2-3,TRBV10-1,-,CASRGTSGSTDTQYF,TGCGCCAGCAGAGGGACTAGCGGTAGCACAGATACGCAGTATTTT
-,TRBJ1-1,TRBV9,-,CASSVERNQNTEAFF,TGTGCCAGCAGCGTAGAGCGCAACCAAAACACTGAAGCTTTCTTT